These 20 T cell receptor beta chains were all obtained from the same sample, sequenced in a study of blood T cells in healthy people across ages. Sample-barcoded 5' priming and a J-beta primer mix drove a second PCR of roughly 6 to 12 cycles. TCRdb processed the 5' RACE reads anew with MiXCR; each CDR3 protein has one entry. This table holds about 290,000 distinct CDR3 sequences, roughly a quarter found once. The sequenced sample was blood. These TCRs come from a woman in her seventies in good health.

The rearrangement links TRBV20-1 to TRBJ2-3; 8 positions match TRBD2. V shed 3 bases and J 5 bases; nucleotides not matched to a gene: 7. The CDR3 is 14 amino acids. Germline-derived CDR1 and CDR2 are DFQATT and SNEGSKA (reference sequence). CDR3 sequence: CSASPSGSVDTQYF. For the CDR3, the DNA is TGCAGTGCTAGTCCCAGCGGGAGTGTAGATACGCAGTATTTT.

The V gene is TRBV9, the J gene TRBJ2-7; a weak D match, TRBD2 (6 bases). V shed 4 bases and J shed 5 bases, with 19 bases lying between them. Germline CDR1 SGDLS, CDR2 YYNGEE. This CDR3 region has 15 residues. CDR3 in DNA: TGTGCCAGCAGCATTACGTCCGGGGGTACCCACGAGCAGTACTTC. Translation gives CASSITSGGTHEQYF.

This chain joins TRBV20-1 and TRBJ1-4; D is unresolved. The CDR3 is 13 residues long. Deletions cut 3 bases from V and 2 bases from J, with 7 bases between. Germline assignment: CDR1 DFQATT and CDR2 SNEGSKA (reference sequence). The CDR3 region is CSASWTTNEKLFF. The CDR3 DNA reads TGCAGTGCTAGCTGGACCACTAATGAAAAACTGTTTTTT.

The chain links TRBV27 to TRBJ2-5, with TRBD2 as a possible D gene (5 bases). The germline gives CDR1 MNHEY, CDR2 SMNVEV (reference sequence). The CDR3 consists of 16 residues. Trimming took 5 bases from V and 2 from J, leaving 18 bases between them. CDR3 nucleotide sequence: TGTGCCAGCAGTATCCCCACCTCGGAGGAACAAGAGACCCAGTACTTC. It yields the protein CASSIPTSEEQETQYF.

The gene calls are TRBV5-1 and TRBJ2-5; D is unresolved. The CDR3 sequence is 13 residues long. The V end lost 0 bases, the J end lost 5 bases, and 8 bases lay between the germline ends. CDR1 and CDR2 (germline): SGHRS, YFSETQ. CDR3: CASSLGNGETQYF. CDR3 in DNA: TGCGCCAGCAGCTTGGGGAATGGGGAGACCCAGTACTTC.

This chain joins TRBV4-1 and TRBJ2-1; the match to TRBD2 covers 10 bases. The CDR3 is made up of 15 amino acids. CDR1 is MGHRA and CDR2 is YSYEKL in the germline V gene. V lost 4 bases to trimming and J lost 7 bases; unmatched junction nucleotides: 7. The CDR3 reads CASSRVAGGRNEQFF. The CDR3 DNA is TGCGCCAGCAGCCGAGTAGCGGGAGGTCGTAATGAGCAGTTCTTC.

The J gene is TRBJ1-1, the V gene TRBV28, with D maybe TRBD1 (6 bases). This CDR3 has 15 residues. The germline V gene encodes CDR1 MDHEN and CDR2 SYDVKM. The germline V and J ends were trimmed by 2 bases and 1 base, with 11 bases remaining between them. The CDR3 spells CASSLGGGRNTEAFF. The CDR3 nucleotides are TGTGCCAGCAGTTTAGGCGGGGGCAGGAACACTGAAGCTTTCTTT.

This clonotype was detected many times. This chain links TRBV7-8 with TRBJ1-5, with unresolved D. The CDR3 runs 12 residues. Per germline, CDR1 SGHVS and CDR2 FQNEAQ. Deletions cut 2 bases from V and 5 bases from J, with 4 bases between. CDR3: CASSLLDQPQHF. The CDR3 nucleotides read TGTGCCAGCAGCTTATTAGATCAGCCCCAGCATTTT. The full variable domain, with the rest looked up from reference TRBV7-8 and TRBJ1-5, is GAGVSQSPRYKVAKRGQDVALRCDPISGHVSLFWYQQALGQGPEFLTYFQNEAQLDKSGLPSDRFFAERPEGSVSTLKIQRTQQEDSAVYLCASSLLDQPQHFGDGTRLSIL.

This clonotype was counted only a few times. J is TRBJ2-7 and V is TRBV29-1; 8 bases are shared with TRBD2. The CDR3 is made up of 15 amino acids. Germline V gene sequence: CDR1 SQVTM, CDR2 ANQGSEA. V trimming: 3 bases; J trimming: 5 bases; junction bases outside the gene matches: 12. The CDR3 DNA reads as TGCAGCGTTGATAACGTTCGGGGGGGTAGAAACGAGCAGTACTTC. This translates into CSVDNVRGGRNEQYF.

The CDR3 region is CASSFPGETEAFF. The CDR3 DNA reads TGTGCCAGCAGCTTTCCAGGGGAGACTGAAGCTTTCTTT. The chain is built from TRBV7-3 and TRBJ1-1, with D perhaps TRBD1 (6 bases). This CDR3 is built from 13 residues. Per the germline V gene, CDR1 is SGHTA and CDR2 is FQGTGA. V was pared by 3 bases and J by 5 bases, with 10 bases between.

The V call is TRBV12-3 or TRBV12-4, the J call TRBJ2-5; D not resolved. Trimming removed 2 bases from V and 2 bases from J, with 12 bases in between. CDR3 length: 15 amino acids. The CDR3 nucleotides are TGTGCCAGCAGTTTACAGCCAGGTCCTCAAGAGACCCAGTACTTC. It specifies CASSLQPGPQETQYF.

This clonotype was counted between two and nine times. One end of the junction fails to match germline, which may point to a read error. The gene calls are TRBV28 and TRBJ2-5, with D perhaps TRBD2 (5 bases). CDR1 is MDHEN, CDR2 SYDVKM, per germline. The CDR3 sequence is 14 residues long. CDR3 residues: CASSFPRTEEPQYF. Here the CDR3 DNA reads TGTGCCAGCAGTTTCCCTCGGACTGAAGAGCCCCAGTACTTC.

This clonotype has only one observation. CDR3 in amino acids: CASSSLAEGGEQFF. CDR3 sequence (DNA): TGCGCCAGCAGCTCACTAGCGGAAGGGGGTGAGCAGTTCTTC. V gene TRBV5-1 combines with J gene TRBJ2-1, with TRBD2 identical over 8 bases. The germline V gene encodes CDR1 SGHRS and CDR2 YFSETQ. This CDR3 spans 14 amino acids. J was trimmed by 9 bases and V by 3 bases; bases with no gene match: 8.

The V gene is TRBV6-1, the J gene TRBJ2-5, with 8 bases matching TRBD2. The end of the DNA is better explained by TRBJ2-1, so the J call may be wrong. Germline V gene lookup returns CDR1 MNHNS and CDR2 SASEGT. The CDR3 is made up of 16 amino acids. CDR3 in amino acids: CASRKDGTRGWDEQFF. The CDR3 nucleotides are TGTGCCAGCAGAAAGGACGGGACTAGAGGTTGGGATGAGCAGTTCTTC.

The chain uses TRBV5-1 and TRBJ1-6, with TRBD1 matching over 8 bases. This CDR3 is built from 14 residues. Per germline, CDR1 SGHRS and CDR2 YFSETQ. J gave up 10 bases and V 3 bases, and 6 bases lay outside the gene matches. In nucleotides, the CDR3 is TGCGCCAGCAGCTACATCGGACAGGGCTCACCCCTCCACTTT. Protein sequence: CASSYIGQGSPLHF. The variable domain in full, with the rest retrieved from reference TRBV5-1 and TRBJ1-6, is KAGVTQTPRYLIKTRGQQVTLSCSPISGHRSVSWYQQTPGQGLQFLFEYFSETQRNKGNFPGRFSGRQFSNSRSEMNVSTLELGDSALYLCASSYIGQGSPLHFGNGTRLTVT.

In its sample, this clonotype was seen a few times. The chain carries TRBV6-4 and TRBJ2-6, with 11 bases lining up with TRBD1. V dropped 4 bases and J dropped 0; count of bases not matched to a gene: 2. The CDR3 contains 17 residues. Germline V gene data show CDR1 as MRHNA and CDR2 as SNTAGT. Here the CDR3 reads CASSAGTGGSGANVLTF. For the CDR3, the DNA is TGTGCCAGCAGTGCCGGGACAGGGGGCTCTGGGGCCAACGTCCTGACTTTC.

Comment on this clonotype: Sequence at one end of the junction differs from germline and may be a read error. The chain carries TRBV7-6 and TRBJ2-1, with no clear D. CDR1 and CDR2 (germline): SGHVS, FNYEAQ. The CDR3 is 12 amino acids. CDR3 sequence reads: CARSLLGNEQFF. The DNA of the CDR3 is TGTGCCCGCAGCTTGCTGGGGAATGAGCAGTTCTTC.

This clonotype was seen more than once but under ten times. The V and J genes are TRBV29-1 and TRBJ2-5; the match to TRBD2 covers 13 bases. With V trimmed by 4 bases and J by 5 bases, 4 bases remained unmatched. The CDR3 length is 14 residues. The germline V gene encodes CDR1 SQVTM and CDR2 ANQGSEA. Written as DNA, the CDR3 is TGCAGCGTTGCTGGGACTAGCGGGACGGAGACCCAGTACTTC. Its translation is CSVAGTSGTETQYF.

In nucleotides, the CDR3 is TGTGCCACCAGTGATCCGGACAGGGGGCTATACGAGCAGTACTTC. It is translated as CATSDPDRGLYEQYF. This sequence joins TRBV24-1 and TRBJ2-7, with TRBD1 matching over 11 bases. The length of the CDR3 is 15 residues. V shed 3 bases and J 4 bases; nucleotides not matched to a gene: 4. CDR1 and CDR2 (germline): KGHDR, SFDVKD.

The chain is built from TRBV19 and TRBJ2-2; D uncertain. The V gene lost 7 bases and the J gene lost 6 bases, with 6 bases spanning the gap. The germline V gene encodes CDR1 LNHDA and CDR2 SQIVND (reference sequence). CDR3 size: 11 residues. CDR3 sequence (DNA): TGTGCCAGTAATGTGGCCGGGGAGCTGTTTTTT. Amino acids: CASNVAGELFF. Looking up the rest from reference TRBV19 and TRBJ2-2 gives the full variable domain: DGGITQSPKYLFRKEGQNVTLSCEQNLNHDAMYWYRQDPGQGLRLIYYSQIVNDFQKGDIAEGYSVSREKKESFPLTVTSAQKNPTAFYLCASNVAGELFFGEGSRLTVL.